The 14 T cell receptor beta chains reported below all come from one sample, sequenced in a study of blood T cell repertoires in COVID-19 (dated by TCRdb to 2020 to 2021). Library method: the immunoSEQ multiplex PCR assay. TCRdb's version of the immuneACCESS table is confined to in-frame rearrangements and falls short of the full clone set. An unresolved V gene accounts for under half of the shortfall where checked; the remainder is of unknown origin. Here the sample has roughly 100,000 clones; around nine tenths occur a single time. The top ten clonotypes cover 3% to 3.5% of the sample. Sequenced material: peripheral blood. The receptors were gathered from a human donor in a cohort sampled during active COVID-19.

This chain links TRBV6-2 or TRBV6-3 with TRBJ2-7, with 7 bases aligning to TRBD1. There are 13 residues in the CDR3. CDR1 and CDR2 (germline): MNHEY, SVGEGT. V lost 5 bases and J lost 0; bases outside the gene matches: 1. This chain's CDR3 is CASSQGDSYEQYF. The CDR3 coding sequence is TGTGCCAGCAGTCAGGGGGACTCCTACGAGCAGTACTTC.

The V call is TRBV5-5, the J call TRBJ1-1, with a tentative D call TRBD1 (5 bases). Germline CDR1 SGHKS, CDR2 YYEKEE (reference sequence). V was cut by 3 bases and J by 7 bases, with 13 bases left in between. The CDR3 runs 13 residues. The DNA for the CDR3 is TGTGCCAGCAGCTCGGCAGGGAAGGGTGAAGCTTTCTTT. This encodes CASSSAGKGEAFF. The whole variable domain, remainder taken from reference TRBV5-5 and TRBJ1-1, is DAGVTQSPTHLIKTRGQQVTLRCSPISGHKSVSWYQQVLGQGPQFIFQYYEKEERGRGNFPDRFSARQFPNYSSELNVNALLLGDSALYLCASSSAGKGEAFFGQGTRLTVV.

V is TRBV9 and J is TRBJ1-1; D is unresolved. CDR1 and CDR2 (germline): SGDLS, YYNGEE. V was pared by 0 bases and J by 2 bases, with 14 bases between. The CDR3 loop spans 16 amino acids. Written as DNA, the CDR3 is TGTGCCAGCAGCGTAGACGGGAGGAGAATAAACACTGAAGCTTTCTTT. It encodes CASSVDGRRINTEAFF. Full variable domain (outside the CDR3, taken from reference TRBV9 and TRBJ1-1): DSGVTQTPKHLITATGQRVTLRCSPRSGDLSVYWYQQSLDQGLQFLIQYYNGEERAKGNILERFSAQQFPDLHSELNLSSLELGDSALYFCASSVDGRRINTEAFFGQGTRLTVV.

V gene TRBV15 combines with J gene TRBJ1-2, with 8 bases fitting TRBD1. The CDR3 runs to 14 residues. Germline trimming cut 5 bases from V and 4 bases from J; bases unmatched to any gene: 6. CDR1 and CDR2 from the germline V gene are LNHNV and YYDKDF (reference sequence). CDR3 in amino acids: CATSAGQGGYGYTF. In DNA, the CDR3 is TGTGCCACCAGCGCCGGACAGGGAGGCTATGGCTACACCTTC.

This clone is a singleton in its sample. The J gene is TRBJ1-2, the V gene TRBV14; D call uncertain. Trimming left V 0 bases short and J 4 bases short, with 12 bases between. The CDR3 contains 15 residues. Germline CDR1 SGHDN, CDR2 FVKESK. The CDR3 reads CASSQDALIAYGYTF. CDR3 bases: TGTGCCAGCAGCCAAGATGCACTCATCGCCTATGGCTACACCTTC.

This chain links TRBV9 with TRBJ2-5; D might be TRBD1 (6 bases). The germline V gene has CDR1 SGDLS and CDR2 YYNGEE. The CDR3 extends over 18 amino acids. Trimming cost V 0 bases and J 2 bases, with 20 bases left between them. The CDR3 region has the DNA TGTGCCAGCAGCGTAGCTACTTCCAGGACAGAGACACAAGAGACCCAGTACTTC. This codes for CASSVATSRTETQETQYF. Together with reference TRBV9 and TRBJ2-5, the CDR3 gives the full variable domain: DSGVTQTPKHLITATGQRVTLRCSPRSGDLSVYWYQQSLDQGLQFLIQYYNGEERAKGNILERFSAQQFPDLHSELNLSSLELGDSALYFCASSVATSRTETQETQYFGPGTRLLVL.

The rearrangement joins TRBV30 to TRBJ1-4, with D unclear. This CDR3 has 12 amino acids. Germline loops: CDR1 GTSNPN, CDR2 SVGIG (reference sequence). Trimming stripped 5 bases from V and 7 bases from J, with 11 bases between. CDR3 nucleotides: TGTGCCTGGCTTGCAGATTCTGAAAAACTGTTTTTT. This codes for CAWLADSEKLFF. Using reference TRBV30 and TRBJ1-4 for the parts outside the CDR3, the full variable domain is SQTIHQWPATLVQPVGSPLSLECTVEGTSNPNLYWYRQAAGRGLQLLFYSVGIGQISSEVPQNLSASRPQDRQFILSSKKLLLSDSGFYLCAWLADSEKLFFGSGTQLSVL.

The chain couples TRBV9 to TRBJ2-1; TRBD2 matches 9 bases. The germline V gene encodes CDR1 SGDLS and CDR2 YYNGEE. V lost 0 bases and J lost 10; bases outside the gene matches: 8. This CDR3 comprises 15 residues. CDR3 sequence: CASSVATVAGEEQFF. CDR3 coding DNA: TGTGCCAGCAGCGTAGCTACGGTAGCGGGAGAGGAGCAGTTCTTC.

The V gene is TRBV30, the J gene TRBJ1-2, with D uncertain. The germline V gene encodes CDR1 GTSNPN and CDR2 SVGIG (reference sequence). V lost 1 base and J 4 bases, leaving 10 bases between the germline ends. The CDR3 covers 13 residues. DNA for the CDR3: TGTGCCTGGAGTGATAACGGTATCTATGGCTACACCTTC. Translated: CAWSDNGIYGYTF.

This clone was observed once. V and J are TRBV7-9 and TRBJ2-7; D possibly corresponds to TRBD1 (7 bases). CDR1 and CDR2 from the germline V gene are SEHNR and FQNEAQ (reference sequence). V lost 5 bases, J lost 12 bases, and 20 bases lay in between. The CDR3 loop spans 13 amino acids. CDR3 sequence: CASSKEGGTAPYF. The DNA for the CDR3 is TGTGCCAGCAGCAAAGAGGGCGGGACAGCTCCGTACTTC.

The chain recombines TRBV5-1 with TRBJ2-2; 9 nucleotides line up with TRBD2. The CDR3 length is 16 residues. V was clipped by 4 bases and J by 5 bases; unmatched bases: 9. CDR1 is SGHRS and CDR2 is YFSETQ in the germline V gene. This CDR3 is CASSPTSGRGTGELFF. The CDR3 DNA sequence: TGCGCCAGCAGCCCGACTAGCGGAAGGGGGACCGGGGAGCTGTTTTTT.

The CDR3 reads CASRAGTGSLYTYEQYF. DNA for the CDR3: TGTGCCAGCAGGGCCGGGACAGGGTCCCTCTATACCTACGAGCAGTACTTC. The chain has TRBV7-2 and TRBJ2-7; 9 bases align to TRBD1. This CDR3 is built from 17 residues. Germline CDR1 and CDR2: SGHTA and FQGNSA. V lost 6 bases and J lost 2; bases outside the gene matches: 14.

CDR3 in DNA: TGCGCCAGCGGCACTACAGGGGGCGGACGCACCGGGGAGCTGTTTTTT. It translates to CASGTTGGGRTGELFF. The chain employs TRBV10-1 and TRBJ2-2, with 9 bases matching TRBD1. Germline CDR1 WNHNN, CDR2 SYGVQD (reference sequence). V dropped 8 bases and J dropped 4; count of bases not matched to a gene: 11. The CDR3 loop spans 16 amino acids.

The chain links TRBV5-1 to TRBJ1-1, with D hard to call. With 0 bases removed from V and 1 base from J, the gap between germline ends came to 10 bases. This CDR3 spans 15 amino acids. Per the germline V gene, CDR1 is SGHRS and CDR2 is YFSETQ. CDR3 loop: CASSLGLAGNTEAFF. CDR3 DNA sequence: TGCGCCAGCAGCTTGGGGCTAGCGGGGAACACTGAAGCTTTCTTT.